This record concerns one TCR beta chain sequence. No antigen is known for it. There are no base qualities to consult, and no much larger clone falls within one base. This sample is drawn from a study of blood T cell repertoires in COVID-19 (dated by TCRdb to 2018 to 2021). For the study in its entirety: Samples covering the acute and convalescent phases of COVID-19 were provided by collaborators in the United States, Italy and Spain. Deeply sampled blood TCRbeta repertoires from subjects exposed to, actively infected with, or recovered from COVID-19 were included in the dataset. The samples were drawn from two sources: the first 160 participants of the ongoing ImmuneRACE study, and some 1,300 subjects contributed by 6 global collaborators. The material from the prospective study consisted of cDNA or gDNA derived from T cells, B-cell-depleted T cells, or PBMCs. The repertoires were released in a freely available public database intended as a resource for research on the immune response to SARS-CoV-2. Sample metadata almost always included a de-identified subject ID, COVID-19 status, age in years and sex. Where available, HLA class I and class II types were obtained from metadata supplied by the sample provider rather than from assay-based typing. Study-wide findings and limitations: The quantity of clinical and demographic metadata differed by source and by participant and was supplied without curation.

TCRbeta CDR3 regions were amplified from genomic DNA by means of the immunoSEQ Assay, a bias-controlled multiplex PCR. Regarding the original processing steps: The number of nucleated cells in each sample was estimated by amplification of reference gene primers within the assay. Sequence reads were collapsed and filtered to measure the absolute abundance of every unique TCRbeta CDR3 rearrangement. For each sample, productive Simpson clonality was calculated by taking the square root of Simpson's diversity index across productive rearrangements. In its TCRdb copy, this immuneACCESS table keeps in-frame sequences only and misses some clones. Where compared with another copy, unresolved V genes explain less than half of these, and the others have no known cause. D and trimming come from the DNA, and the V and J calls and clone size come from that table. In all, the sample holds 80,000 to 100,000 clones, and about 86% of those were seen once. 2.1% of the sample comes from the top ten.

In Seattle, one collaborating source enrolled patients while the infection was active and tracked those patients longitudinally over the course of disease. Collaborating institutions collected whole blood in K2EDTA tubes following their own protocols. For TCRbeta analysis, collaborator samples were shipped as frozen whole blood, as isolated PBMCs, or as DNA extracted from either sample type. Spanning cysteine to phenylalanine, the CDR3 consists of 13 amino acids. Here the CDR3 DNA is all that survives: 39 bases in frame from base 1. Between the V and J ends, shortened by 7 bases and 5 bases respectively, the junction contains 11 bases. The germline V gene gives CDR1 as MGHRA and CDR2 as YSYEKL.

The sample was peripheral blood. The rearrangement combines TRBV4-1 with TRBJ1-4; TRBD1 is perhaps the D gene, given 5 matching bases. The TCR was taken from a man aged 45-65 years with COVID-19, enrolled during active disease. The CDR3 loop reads CASTGLLNEKLFF. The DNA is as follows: TGCGCCAGCACGGGACTTTTAAATGAAAAACTGTTTTTT.